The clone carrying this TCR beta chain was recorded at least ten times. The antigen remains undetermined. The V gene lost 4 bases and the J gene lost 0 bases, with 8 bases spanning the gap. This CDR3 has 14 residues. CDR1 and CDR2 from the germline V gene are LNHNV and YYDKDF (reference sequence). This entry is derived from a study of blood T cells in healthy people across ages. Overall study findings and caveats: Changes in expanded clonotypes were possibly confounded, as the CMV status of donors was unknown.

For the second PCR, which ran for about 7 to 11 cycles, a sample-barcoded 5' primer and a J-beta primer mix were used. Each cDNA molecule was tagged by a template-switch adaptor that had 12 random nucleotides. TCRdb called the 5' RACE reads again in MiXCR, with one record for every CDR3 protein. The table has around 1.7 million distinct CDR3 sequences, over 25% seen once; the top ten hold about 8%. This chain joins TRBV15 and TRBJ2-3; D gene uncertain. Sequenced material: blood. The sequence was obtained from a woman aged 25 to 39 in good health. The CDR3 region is CATSTGLSTDTQYF. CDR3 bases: TGTGCCACCAGCACGGGTCTAAGCACAGATACGCAGTATTTT.